This T cell receptor beta chain was retrieved from a study of shared clonotypes between healthy human individuals (dated by TCRdb to about 2020). Context from the whole study: A couple of women and three men aged 18 to 49 years were included in the cohort. Per donor, three plates each were used for CD4 naive and CD4 memory, two for CD8 naive, and one for CD8 memory. Blood TCR repertoires of about 5 healthy adults were deeply sequenced to estimate repertoire size and the extent of clonotype sharing between individuals. Libraries were prepared and TCR repertoires were sequenced by different laboratories using diverse techniques, in order to increase sequencing depth and limit assay-specific biases. Per donor, leukapheresis produced somewhere between about 0.9 and 9 billion PBMCs.

Remarks on this clone: The antigen it recognizes is unknown. No clone much larger than this one lies a single base away; base qualities are absent.

Donors were healthy HIV-negative adults with no recently reported acute infections or vaccinations. All donors were Caucasian adults living in Nashville, Tennessee, USA. Magnetic negative selection was used to enrich CD4+ T cells, after which naive cells were positively selected on CD45RA and the negative fraction became the memory subset. Blood was collected by leukapheresis, and PBMCs were isolated by Ficoll-Histopaque density gradient centrifugation and then cryopreserved in liquid nitrogen vapor phase. Purity and quantity of every magnetically sorted T cell population were checked by analytical flow cytometry. Genomic DNA was isolated from every sorted fraction and measured by UV absorbance on a Nanodrop 2000c. Using the deep immunoSEQ assay, TCR CDR3 regions were amplified from genomic DNA by multiplex PCR. Extracted genomic DNA from each cell subset was spread evenly across all wells of several immunoSEQ 96-well plates, with each plate serving as a replicate. Each replicate PCR for sorted subsets received approximately 220 ng genomic DNA, equal to about 30,000 T cell genomes. The purified libraries were quantified using a Qubit 3.0 fluorometer, sized with a Bioanalyzer 2100, and then quantified again using the KAPA Library Quantification kit. Every immunoSEQ 96-well plate was sequenced on a dedicated single-read 150-cycle Illumina NextSeq 550 flow cell. Per the original workflow: Because the immunoSEQ output held only junctional sequences and lacked quality scores, the filtering could not match the filtering applied to full-length reads. Sequences were annotated with PyIR, a Python wrapper for IgBLAST v1.9, using IMGT germline references to assign V/J genes and CDR3. Reads were filtered out if the reads had weak V/J assignments (E-value above 1e-6), no CDR3, stop codons, out-of-frame junctions, or ambiguous translated residues. V3J clonotypes were defined as sequences sharing an identical inferred V gene, J gene, and CDR3 amino acid sequence. Percentage overlap between repertoires was computed as shared unique clonotypes divided by the size of the smaller repertoire. Three approaches were used to assess repertoire richness: RTK rarefaction, the Chao1 estimator, and Recon v2.1 estimates of unobserved clonotypes. Generation probabilities for all TCRbeta clonotypes obtained by the gDNA method from a few donors were computed using OLGA. Not all clones reach the TCRdb copy of this immuneACCESS table, which keeps in-frame sequences only. Checked studies attribute under half of the gap to unresolved V genes and leave the rest unexplained. V, J and clone size reflect that table, while D and trimming were determined from the DNA. For this sample the table gives roughly 2,500,000 clones, of which 80% to 95% were detected only once. The biggest ten clones account for approximately 0.35% of the sample.

What the authors observed across the whole study: Sampling was restricted to blood, and TCR repertoires in tissues likely differ from the TCR repertoires found in blood. The genetic and exposure-history diversity represented was limited by the small number of donors. Naive subsets generally had larger estimated clonotype richness than memory subsets. Compared with non-shared clonotypes, the clonotypes found in all four sorted-subset donors had higher generation probabilities. Incomplete sequencing was indicated by rarefaction of sorted-subset datasets, despite the large sequencing depth. Pairwise subsampling indicated that sequencing depth was expected to affect the degree of clonotype sharing among donors. About 5% of naive CD4, 3.5% of naive CD8, roughly 2.4% of memory CD4, and approximately 0.39% of memory CD8 clonotypes were shared across several donors.

CDR1 and CDR2 are read off the germline V gene as ENHRY and SYGVKD. The CDR3 starts with the cysteine, ends with the phenylalanine, and has 13 residues. The entry retains the CDR3 DNA only, 39 bases that are in frame from base 1. V was cut back by 1 base and J by 5 bases, leaving a gap of 9 bases between them. The chain is made from TRBV10-3 and TRBJ2-7; the D segment could be TRBD1, given 6 matching bases. This TCR was recovered from a man aged 18 to 30 in good health. Some clones in this sample may be carry-over from other donors' samples. The sequenced material came from naive CD4+ T cells from PBMCs. The label giving this sample's cell subset or site can be read as: CD45RA+ positively selected. CDR3 reads: CAISEFQGNEQYF. At the DNA level, the sequence is TGTGCCATCAGTGAGTTCCAGGGGAACGAGCAGTACTTC.